Reported below is one T cell receptor (beta chain). Its specific antigen is unknown. The sample holds no much larger clone one base away, and base qualities are not on file. The sample comes from a study of blood T cell repertoires in COVID-19 (dated by TCRdb to the early 2020s). Some background on the complete study: Samples from collaborators originated in the United States, Italy and Spain and spanned both the acute and convalescent phases of COVID-19. The samples were drawn from two sources: the first 160 participants of the ongoing ImmuneRACE study, and 1,000 to 1,500 subjects contributed by 6 global collaborators. The material from the prospective study consisted of cDNA or gDNA derived from T cells, B-cell-depleted T cells, or PBMCs. Subjects who had been exposed to COVID-19, were actively infected with it, or had recovered from it provided the deeply sampled blood TCRbeta repertoires that made up the dataset. The sample metadata nearly always contained a de-identified subject ID, COVID-19 status, age in years and sex. Where available, HLA class I and class II types were taken from metadata supplied by the sample provider and were not determined by assay-based typing. The repertoires were released in a freely available public database meant as a resource for research on the immune response to SARS-CoV-2.

The immunoSEQ Assay, a bias-controlled multiplex PCR, was used to amplify TCRbeta CDR3 regions from genomic DNA. The original pipeline was this. The number of nucleated cells in each sample was estimated by amplification of reference gene primers within the assay. To quantify the absolute abundance of each unique TCRbeta CDR3 rearrangement, sequence reads were collapsed and filtered. For each sample, productive Simpson clonality was calculated by taking the square root of Simpson's diversity index across productive rearrangements. This immuneACCESS table, as held by TCRdb, lists in-frame sequences with V and J called but not all clones. Of the missing ones, under half trace to an unresolved V gene in checked studies; the others have no known cause. V, J and clone size are those of that table, while D and trimming were read from the DNA. The sample yields hundreds of thousands of clones; 80% to 90% were counted once. The ten biggest clones cover just over 0.85% of the sample.

Paper-wide results and their limitations: The amount of clinical and demographic metadata varied by source and participant and was provided uncurated.

Participants in the prospective study were enrolled through a virtual design, were aged roughly 18 to 90 years, and lived in roughly 24 United States geographic areas. Cohort assignment in the prospective study relied on participant-reported clinical history from a screening survey and a study questionnaire. Exposed participants had been in contact, within 2 weeks of entering the study, with a person who had a PCR-confirmed or clinician-diagnosed case of COVID-19. In the prospective study, mobile phlebotomists collected whole blood, serum and a nasopharyngeal or oropharyngeal swab from each participant. Participants in the prospective study had the option to provide additional blood draws and questionnaires over a roughly 2-month period. Blood samples from the prospective study were shipped frozen or at room temperature prior to DNA extraction. Trimming takes 0 bases from V and 0 bases from J, and the germline ends sit 7 bases apart. From its cysteine to its phenylalanine, the CDR3 spans 15 amino acids. Only the CDR3 part of the read is kept: 45 bases, read in frame from the first base. The germline V gene provides CDR1 SGHRS and CDR2 YFSETQ.

The sequence links TRBV5-1 to TRBJ1-3; tentative D gene TRBD1, with 5 bases matching. The TCR originated in a man over 45 who had been exposed to COVID-19. Material: PBMCs or T cells enriched from blood (not recorded which). The nucleotide sequence is given as TGCGCCAGCAGCTTGGCGGGGGACTCTGGAAACACCATATATTTT. It specifies CASSLAGDSGNTIYF.